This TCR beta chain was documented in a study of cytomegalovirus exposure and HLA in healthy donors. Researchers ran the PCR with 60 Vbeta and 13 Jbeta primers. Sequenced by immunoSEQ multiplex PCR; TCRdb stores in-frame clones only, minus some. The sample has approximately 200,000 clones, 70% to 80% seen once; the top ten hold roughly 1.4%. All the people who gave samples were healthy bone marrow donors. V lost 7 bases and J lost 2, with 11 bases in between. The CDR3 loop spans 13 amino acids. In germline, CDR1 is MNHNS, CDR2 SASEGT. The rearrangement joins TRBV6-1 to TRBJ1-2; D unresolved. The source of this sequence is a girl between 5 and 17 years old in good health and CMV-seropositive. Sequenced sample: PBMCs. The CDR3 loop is CASIRGVNYGYTF. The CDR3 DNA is TGTGCCAGCATTAGAGGAGTAAACTATGGCTACACCTTC.